These 23 T cell receptor beta chains share one sample of origin, sequenced in a study of blood T cells in healthy people across ages. Primed by a sample-barcoded 5' primer and a J-beta primer mix, a second PCR proceeded for about 7 to 12 cycles. TCRdb fed the 5' RACE reads into MiXCR, producing one record per CDR3 protein. The sample has about 800,000 distinct CDR3 sequences; 58% are singletons. Sequencing was carried out using blood. The receptors derive from a man aged 30 to 39 in good health.

The V call is TRBV20-1, the J call TRBJ2-5; TRBD1 matches 7 bases. The germline V gene has CDR1 DFQATT and CDR2 SNEGSKA (reference sequence). CDR3 size: 13 residues. Trimming cost V 5 bases and J 0 bases; bases outside gene matches: 3. DNA of the CDR3: TGCAGTGCTGAGGGACAGAACCAAGAGACCCAGTACTTC. Amino acid sequence: CSAEGQNQETQYF.

This clonotype was observed a few times. The chain couples TRBV20-1 to TRBJ2-7; D is tentatively TRBD1 or TRBD2 (5 bases each). V was trimmed by 0 bases and J by 3 bases, leaving 12 bases between them. CDR1 is DFQATT, CDR2 SNEGSKA, per germline (reference sequence). The CDR3 has 14 residues. CDR3 in DNA: TGCAGTGCTAGAGATACCGGGACGGTCTACGAGCAGTACTTC. Residues: CSARDTGTVYEQYF.

The table lists this clonotype with a few counts. The gene calls are TRBV7-8 and TRBJ2-5; no clear D gene. Germline V CDR1 and CDR2: SGHVS, FQNEAQ. The CDR3 has 13 amino acids. Trimming took 1 base from V and 4 from J, leaving 7 bases between them. As DNA, the CDR3 is TGTGCCAGCAGCTTAGAACAATTAGAGACCCAGTACTTC. It yields the protein CASSLEQLETQYF.

This rearrangement joins TRBV14 to TRBJ2-5; D is undetermined. Trimming shortened V by 1 base and J by 3 bases, and 9 bases separated the two germline ends. Germline loops: CDR1 SGHDN, CDR2 FVKESK. The CDR3 covers 14 residues. For the CDR3, the DNA is TGTGCCAGCAGCCAAGTGGGGTACGAAGAGACCCAGTACTTC. This codes for CASSQVGYEETQYF.

With regard to this clonotype: A junction end diverges from the germline sequence, so it may reflect a read error. This chain joins TRBV20-1 and TRBJ2-4, with 7 positions matching TRBD2. The J call is uncertain, as TRBJ2-7 better fits the DNA end. The germline V gene encodes CDR1 DFQATT and CDR2 SNEGSKA (reference sequence). There are 11 residues in the CDR3. DNA for the CDR3: TGCAATGCTGAGCGGGGCCCCGAGCAGTACTTC. Protein: CNAERGPEQYF.

This chain uses TRBV7-2 with TRBJ2-5; no clear D. Trimming took 5 bases from V and 1 from J, leaving 8 bases between them. The CDR3 is 13 amino acids. Germline lookup yields CDR1 SGHTA and CDR2 FQGNSA. The CDR3 loop is CASSDDPQETQYF. The DNA of the CDR3 is TGTGCCAGCAGCGACGACCCCCAAGAGACCCAGTACTTC. Together with reference TRBV7-2 and TRBJ2-5, the CDR3 gives the full variable domain: GAGVSQSPSNKVTEKGKDVELRCDPISGHTALYWYRQSLGQGLEFLIYFQGNSAPDKSGLPSDRFSAERTGGSVSTLTIQRTQQEDSAVYLCASSDDPQETQYFGPGTRLLVL.

V and J are TRBV6-6 and TRBJ2-6; no reliable D call. Germline V gene lookup returns CDR1 MNHNY and CDR2 SVGAGI (reference sequence). The CDR3 has 16 residues. V was clipped by 2 bases and J by 2 bases, with 10 bases between them. CDR3 region: CASSYPAGTGANVLTF. DNA for the CDR3: TGTGCCAGCAGTTACCCGGCCGGTACTGGGGCCAACGTCCTGACTTTC.

The V and J genes are TRBV7-2 and TRBJ2-7, with TRBD1 as a possible D gene (5 bases). CDR1 and CDR2 from the germline V gene are SGHTA and FQGNSA. The ends were cut back, 0 bases at V and 2 bases at J, with 8 bases in the middle. The CDR3 runs 14 residues. Written as DNA, the CDR3 is TGTGCCAGCAGCTTAGCTAAGGGGCCCTACGAGCAGTACTTC. Its protein product is CASSLAKGPYEQYF.

The chain has TRBV14 and TRBJ2-7, with D unresolved. There are 16 residues in the CDR3. From germline, CDR1 is SGHDN and CDR2 FVKESK. V dropped 0 bases and J dropped 2 bases, with 14 bases sitting between them. This CDR3 is CASSQEGSGLPYEQYF. CDR3 nucleotide sequence: TGTGCCAGCAGCCAAGAAGGGTCCGGTCTCCCCTACGAGCAGTACTTC.

This sequence joins TRBV20-1 and TRBJ2-1, with unresolved D. Germline assignment: CDR1 DFQATT and CDR2 SNEGSKA (reference sequence). The CDR3 runs to 12 residues. The V gene lost 3 bases and the J gene lost 10 bases, with 13 bases spanning the gap. CDR3 region: CSASHPTEEQFF. In nucleotides, the CDR3 is TGCAGTGCTAGTCACCCAACCGAGGAGCAGTTCTTC.

This clonotype was seen a few times. V usage is TRBV20-1 and J usage is TRBJ2-3; D gene uncertain. CDR1 and CDR2 from the germline V gene are DFQATT and SNEGSKA (reference sequence). The CDR3 has 13 residues. Between the trimmed V and J ends, which lost 3 bases and 4 bases, there was a span of 11 bases. The CDR3 DNA is TGCAGTGCTAGTCACGGCAATTCAGATACGCAGTATTTT. This translates into CSASHGNSDTQYF.

The CDR3 here is CASSRNSISGANVLTF. CDR3 coding DNA: TGTGCCAGCAGCCGAAACAGTATCTCTGGGGCCAACGTCCTGACTTTC. The chain combines TRBV11-2 with TRBJ2-6; D not resolved. This CDR3 contains 16 residues. Germline values: CDR1 SGHAT, CDR2 FQNNGV. V lost 5 bases and J lost 0, with 11 bases in between.

This clonotype was found a few times. V gene TRBV9 combines with J gene TRBJ2-4, with D tentatively TRBD2 (5 bases). The CDR3 spans 14 residues. Trimming took off 4 bases at V and 5 bases at J, with 13 bases between the two ends. Germline-derived CDR1 and CDR2 are SGDLS and YYNGEE. In DNA form, the CDR3 reads TGTGCCAGCAGCAGATCGGGAACCCAAAACATTCAGTACTTC. This codes for CASSRSGTQNIQYF.

This clonotype was found once. This chain connects TRBV20-1 to TRBJ2-3; 9 positions match TRBD2. Germline V gene lookup returns CDR1 DFQATT and CDR2 SNEGSKA (reference sequence). The trim removed 5 bases at V and 3 bases at J, leaving 6 bases unmatched. The length of the CDR3 is 14 residues. Here the CDR3 DNA reads TGCAGTGCTTCGATTAGCGGGAGTACAGATACGCAGTATTTT. Translation: CSASISGSTDTQYF.

This chain connects TRBV20-1 to TRBJ2-7, with a possible D match to TRBD1 (5 bases). This CDR3 region has 17 residues. CDR1 is DFQATT, CDR2 SNEGSKA, per germline (reference sequence). The CDR3 DNA is TGCAGCTTACAGGTGATCTTCTCCTACGATCCCGTCCTGGAGCAGTACTTC. Protein: CSLQVIFSYDPVLEQYF.

This clonotype was detected once. CDR3: CASSALLAGPRDEQYF. For the CDR3, the DNA is TGTGCCAGCAGTGCGTTACTAGCGGGGCCGCGGGACGAGCAGTACTTC. This chain links TRBV27 with TRBJ2-7; 10 bases match TRBD2. Germline-derived CDR1 and CDR2 are MNHEY and SMNVEV (reference sequence). J lost 5 bases, V lost 5 bases, and 12 bases had no gene match. The CDR3 sequence is 16 residues long.

The chain combines TRBV6-1 with TRBJ1-5; D not resolved. The CDR3 loop spans 13 amino acids. Deletions cut 4 bases from V and 1 base from J, with 5 bases between. Germline V CDR1 and CDR2: MNHNS, SASEGT. CDR3 nucleotides: TGTGCCAGCAGTGCGAGCAGCAATCAGCCCCAGCATTTT. The encoded protein is CASSASSNQPQHF.

This clonotype has just a few counts. V and J are TRBV10-3 and TRBJ2-5; perhaps TRBD1 as D (7 bases). V lost 10 bases and J 1 base, leaving 10 bases between the germline ends. The CDR3 is 12 amino acids. In germline, CDR1 is ENHRY, CDR2 SYGVKD. CDR3 region: CATQGGQETQYF. The DNA for the CDR3 is TGTGCCACCCAGGGGGGCCAAGAGACCCAGTACTTC.

This clonotype has only a few counts. Germline is not matched at one junction end, which may reflect a read error. The chain joins TRBV4-2 to TRBJ1-4; no clear D. Germline-derived CDR1 and CDR2 are LGHNA and YNFKEQ. This CDR3 region has 12 residues. The CDR3 DNA sequence: TGTGCCAGCAGTCAAGGCCGAGAAAAACTGTTTTTT. Protein product: CASSQGREKLFF.

This clonotype was picked up a small number of times. This rearrangement joins TRBV6-2 or TRBV6-3 to TRBJ2-1; 7 positions agree with TRBD1. Germline V gene data show CDR1 as MNHEY and CDR2 as SVGEGT. There are 12 residues in the CDR3. The junction had 8 bases not matched to a gene; V was cut back by 8 bases and J by 10 bases. The CDR3 is CASGKGALEQFF. The DNA of the CDR3 is TGTGCCAGCGGCAAGGGGGCTCTGGAGCAGTTCTTC.

The chain couples TRBV29-1 to TRBJ1-2; TRBD1 aligns across 10 bases. J was trimmed by 8 bases and V by 5 bases; bases with no gene match: 5. The CDR3 has 12 residues. Germline V CDR1 and CDR2: SQVTM, ANQGSEA. CDR3 sequence reads: CSVSGQGIGYTF. CDR3 DNA: TGCAGCGTTTCGGGACAGGGGATAGGCTACACCTTC. Looking up the rest from reference TRBV29-1 and TRBJ1-2 gives the full variable domain: SAVISQKPSRDICQRGTSLTIQCQVDSQVTMMFWYRQQPGQSLTLIATANQGSEATYESGFVIDKFPISRPNLTFSTLTVSNMSPEDSSIYLCSVSGQGIGYTFGSGTRLTVV.

There are a few counts of this clonotype. The chain uses TRBV5-1 and TRBJ1-2, with 7 positions matching TRBD1. Germline CDR1 is SGHRS and CDR2 is YFSETQ. The CDR3 loop spans 14 amino acids. Losses at the gene ends were 3 bases for V and 2 bases for J; bases not matched to a gene: 4. The CDR3 DNA reads as TGCGCCAGCAGCTCCGGGACAGCCAACTATGGCTACACCTTC. It yields the protein CASSSGTANYGYTF.

J is TRBJ2-4 and V is TRBV4-2; 8 bases align to TRBD2. The junction had 5 bases not matched to a gene; V was cut back by 2 bases and J by 5 bases. Germline V gene data show CDR1 as LGHNA and CDR2 as YNFKEQ. This CDR3 spans 15 amino acids. CDR3 nucleotides: TGTGCCAGCAGCCAACTCCGGGAGGGGCAAAACATTCAGTACTTC. Protein product: CASSQLREGQNIQYF.